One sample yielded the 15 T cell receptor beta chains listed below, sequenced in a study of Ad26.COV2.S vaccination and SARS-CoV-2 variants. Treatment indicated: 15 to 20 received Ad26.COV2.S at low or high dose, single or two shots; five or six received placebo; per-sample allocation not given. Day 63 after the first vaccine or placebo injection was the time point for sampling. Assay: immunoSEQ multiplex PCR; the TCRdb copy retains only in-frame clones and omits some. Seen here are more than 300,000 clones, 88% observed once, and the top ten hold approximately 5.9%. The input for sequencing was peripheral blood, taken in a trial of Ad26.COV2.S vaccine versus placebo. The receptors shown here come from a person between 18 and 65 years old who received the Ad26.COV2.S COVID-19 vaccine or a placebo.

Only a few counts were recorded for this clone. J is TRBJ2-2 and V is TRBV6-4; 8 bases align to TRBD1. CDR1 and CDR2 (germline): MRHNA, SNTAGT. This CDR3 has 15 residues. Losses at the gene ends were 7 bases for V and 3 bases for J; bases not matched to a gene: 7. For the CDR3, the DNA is TGTGCCAGCAACCCCGGGACAGGTTACACCGGGGAGCTGTTTTTT. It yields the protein CASNPGTGYTGELFF.

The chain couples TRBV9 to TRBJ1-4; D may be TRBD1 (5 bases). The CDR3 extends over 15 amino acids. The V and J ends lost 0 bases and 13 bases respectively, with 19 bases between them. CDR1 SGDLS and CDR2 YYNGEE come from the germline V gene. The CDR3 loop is CASSVGNRLSPRLFF. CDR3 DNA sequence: TGTGCCAGCAGCGTAGGAAACAGGTTGTCTCCCAGACTGTTTTTT.

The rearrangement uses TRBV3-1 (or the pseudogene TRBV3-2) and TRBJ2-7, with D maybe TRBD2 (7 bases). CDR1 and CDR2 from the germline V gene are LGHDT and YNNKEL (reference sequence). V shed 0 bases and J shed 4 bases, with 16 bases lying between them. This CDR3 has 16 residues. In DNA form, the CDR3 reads TGTGCCAGCAGCCAAGATCCGGGGAGGGGGAAGTACGAGCAGTACTTC. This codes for CASSQDPGRGKYEQYF.

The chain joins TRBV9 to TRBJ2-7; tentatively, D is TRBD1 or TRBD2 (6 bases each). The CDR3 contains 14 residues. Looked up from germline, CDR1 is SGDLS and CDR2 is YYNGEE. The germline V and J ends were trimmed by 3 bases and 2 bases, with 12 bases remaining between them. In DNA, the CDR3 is TGTGCCAGCAGCGGGAGGGGGAGCACCTACGAGCAGTACTTC. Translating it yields CASSGRGSTYEQYF.

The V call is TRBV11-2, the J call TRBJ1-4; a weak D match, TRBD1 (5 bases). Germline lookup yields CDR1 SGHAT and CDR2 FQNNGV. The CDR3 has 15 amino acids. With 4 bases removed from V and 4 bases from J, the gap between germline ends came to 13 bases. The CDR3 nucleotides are TGTGCCAGCAGCTCCTGGGGGAGATTTAATGAAAAACTGTTTTTT. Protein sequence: CASSSWGRFNEKLFF.

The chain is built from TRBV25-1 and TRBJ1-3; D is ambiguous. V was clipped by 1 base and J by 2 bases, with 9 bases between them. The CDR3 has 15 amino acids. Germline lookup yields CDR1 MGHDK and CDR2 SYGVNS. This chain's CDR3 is CASSEFGRAGNTIYF. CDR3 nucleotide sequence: TGTGCCAGCAGTGAATTCGGAAGGGCTGGAAACACCATATATTTT.

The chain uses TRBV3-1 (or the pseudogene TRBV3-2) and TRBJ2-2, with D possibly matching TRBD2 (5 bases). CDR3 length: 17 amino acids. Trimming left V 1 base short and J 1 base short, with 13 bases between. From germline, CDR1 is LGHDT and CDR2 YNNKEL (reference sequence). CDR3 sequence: CASSQVRASRNTGELFF. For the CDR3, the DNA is TGTGCCAGCAGCCAAGTTAGGGCTAGCCGGAACACCGGGGAGCTGTTTTTT.

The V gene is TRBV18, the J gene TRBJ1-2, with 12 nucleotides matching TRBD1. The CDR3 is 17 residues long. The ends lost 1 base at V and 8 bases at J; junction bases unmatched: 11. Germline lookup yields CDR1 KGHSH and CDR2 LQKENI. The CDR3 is CASSPLVPGQGAEGYTF. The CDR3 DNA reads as TGTGCCAGCTCACCACTGGTACCGGGACAGGGGGCTGAAGGCTACACCTTC.

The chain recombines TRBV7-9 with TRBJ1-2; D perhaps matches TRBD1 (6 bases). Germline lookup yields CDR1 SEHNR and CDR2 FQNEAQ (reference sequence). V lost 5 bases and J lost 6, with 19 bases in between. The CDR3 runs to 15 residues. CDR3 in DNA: TGTGCCAGCAGCGTCTATGTCGCGCCAGGGGATGGCTACACCTTC. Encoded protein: CASSVYVAPGDGYTF.

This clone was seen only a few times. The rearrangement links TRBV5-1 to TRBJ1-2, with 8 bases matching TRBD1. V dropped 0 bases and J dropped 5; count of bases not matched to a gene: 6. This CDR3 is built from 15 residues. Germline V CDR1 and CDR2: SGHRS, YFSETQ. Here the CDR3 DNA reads TGCGCCAGCAGCTTGGCGGGGGGACAGGTGTATGGCTACACCTTC. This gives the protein CASSLAGGQVYGYTF.

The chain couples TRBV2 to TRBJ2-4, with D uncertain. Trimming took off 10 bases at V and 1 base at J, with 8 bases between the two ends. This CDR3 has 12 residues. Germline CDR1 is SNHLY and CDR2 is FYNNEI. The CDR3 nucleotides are TGTGCCACCTCTACGGCCAAAAACATTCAGTACTTC. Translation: CATSTAKNIQYF.

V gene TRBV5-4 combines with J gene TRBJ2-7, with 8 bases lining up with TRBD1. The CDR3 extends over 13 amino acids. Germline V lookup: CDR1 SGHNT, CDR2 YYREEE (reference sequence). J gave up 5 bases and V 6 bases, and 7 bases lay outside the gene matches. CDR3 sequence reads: CASIRQGTHEQYF. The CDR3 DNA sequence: TGTGCCAGCATCCGACAGGGGACCCACGAGCAGTACTTC.

The CDR3 protein is CASSLAEGTKANYGYTF. Written as DNA, the CDR3 is TGTGCCAGCAGCTTAGCGGAGGGAACTAAAGCTAACTATGGCTACACCTTC. J is TRBJ1-2 and V is TRBV11-2; D ambiguous. Trimming took off 1 base at V and 0 bases at J, with 15 bases between the two ends. Per the germline V gene, CDR1 is SGHAT and CDR2 is FQNNGV. This CDR3 has 17 amino acids.

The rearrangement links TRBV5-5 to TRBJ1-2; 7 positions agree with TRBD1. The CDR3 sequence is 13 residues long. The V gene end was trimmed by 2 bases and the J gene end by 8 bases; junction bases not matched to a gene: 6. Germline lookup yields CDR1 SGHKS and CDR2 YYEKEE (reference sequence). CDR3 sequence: CASSFGQARGYTF. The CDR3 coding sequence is TGTGCCAGCAGCTTCGGACAGGCCCGGGGCTACACCTTC.

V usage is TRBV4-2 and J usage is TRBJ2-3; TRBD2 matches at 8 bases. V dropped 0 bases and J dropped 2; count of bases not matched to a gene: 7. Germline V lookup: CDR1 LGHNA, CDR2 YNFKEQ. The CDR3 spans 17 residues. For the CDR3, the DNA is TGTGCCAGCAGCCAAGACCCGGGGGGGATCCCCACAGATACGCAGTATTTT. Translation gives CASSQDPGGIPTDTQYF.